This T cell receptor (beta chain) was retrieved from a study of OX40 agonist ivuxolimab in advanced cancers. About the study: The diagnoses of dose-escalation patients were hepatocellular carcinoma, melanoma, renal cell or head and neck cancer.

Only in-frame clones appear in the TCRdb table, and some are missing; sequencing was by immunoSEQ multiplex PCR. Of some 30,000 clones in the sample, roughly 80% were seen once. The sample holds a few counts of this clone. The germline gives CDR1 SGHDT, CDR2 YYEEEE. Trimming removed 3 bases at V and 3 bases at J, with 16 bases between. The CDR3 is 15 residues long. The sequencing used CD4+ or CD8+ T cells sorted from blood, collected in a trial of the OX40 agonist ivuxolimab. This sequence joins TRBV5-6 and TRBJ2-7, with D possibly TRBD1 on 5 matching bases. This TCR was recovered from an adult with an advanced solid tumor such as melanoma, head and neck, liver or kidney cancer. The CDR3 loop reads CASSSRWQGGYEQYF. CDR3 coding DNA: TGTGCCAGCAGCTCACGGTGGCAGGGCGGCTACGAGCAGTACTTC.